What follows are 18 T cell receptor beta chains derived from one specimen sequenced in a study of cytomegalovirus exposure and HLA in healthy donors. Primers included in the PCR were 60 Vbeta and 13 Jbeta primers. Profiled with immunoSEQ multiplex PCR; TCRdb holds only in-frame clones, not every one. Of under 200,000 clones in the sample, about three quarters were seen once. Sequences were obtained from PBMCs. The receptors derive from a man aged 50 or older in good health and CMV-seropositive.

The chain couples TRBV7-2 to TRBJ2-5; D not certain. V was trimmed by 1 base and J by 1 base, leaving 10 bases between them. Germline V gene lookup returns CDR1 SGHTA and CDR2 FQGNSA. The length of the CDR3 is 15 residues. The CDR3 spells CASSLVSRRQETQYF. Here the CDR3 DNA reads TGTGCCAGCAGCTTAGTATCGCGGCGCCAAGAGACCCAGTACTTC.

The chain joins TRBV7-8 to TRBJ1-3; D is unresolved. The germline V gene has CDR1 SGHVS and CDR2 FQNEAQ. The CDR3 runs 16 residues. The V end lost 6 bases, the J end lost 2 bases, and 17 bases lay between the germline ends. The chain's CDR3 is CASSRAPRVTGNTIYF. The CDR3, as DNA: TGTGCCAGCAGTCGAGCGCCCAGAGTTACTGGAAACACCATATATTTT.

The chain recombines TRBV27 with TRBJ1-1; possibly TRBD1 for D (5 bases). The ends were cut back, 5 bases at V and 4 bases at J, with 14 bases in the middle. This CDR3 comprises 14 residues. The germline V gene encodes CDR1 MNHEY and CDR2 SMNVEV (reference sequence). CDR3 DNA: TGTGCCAGCAGTCGCTTAGGGGATAGCACTGAAGCTTTCTTT. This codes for CASSRLGDSTEAFF.

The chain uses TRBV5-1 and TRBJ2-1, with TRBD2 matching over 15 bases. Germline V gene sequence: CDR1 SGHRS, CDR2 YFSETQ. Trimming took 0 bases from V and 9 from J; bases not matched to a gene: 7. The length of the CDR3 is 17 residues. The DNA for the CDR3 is TGCGCCAGCAGCTTGGGTGGACTAGCGGGGGGGCAGAGTGAGCAGTTCTTC. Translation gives CASSLGGLAGGQSEQFF.

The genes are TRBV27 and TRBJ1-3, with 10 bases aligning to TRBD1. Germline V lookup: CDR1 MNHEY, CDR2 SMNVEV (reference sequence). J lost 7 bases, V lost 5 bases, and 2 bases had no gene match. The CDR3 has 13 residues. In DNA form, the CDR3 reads TGTGCCAGCAGTCCGGGACAGGGGAACACCATATATTTT. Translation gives CASSPGQGNTIYF.

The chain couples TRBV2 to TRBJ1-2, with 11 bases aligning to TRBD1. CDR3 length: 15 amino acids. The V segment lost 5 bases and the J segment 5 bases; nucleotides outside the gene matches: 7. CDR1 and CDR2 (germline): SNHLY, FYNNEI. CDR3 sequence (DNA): TGTGCCAGCAGTATCCGGACAGGGGGCAGATATGGCTACACCTTC. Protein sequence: CASSIRTGGRYGYTF.

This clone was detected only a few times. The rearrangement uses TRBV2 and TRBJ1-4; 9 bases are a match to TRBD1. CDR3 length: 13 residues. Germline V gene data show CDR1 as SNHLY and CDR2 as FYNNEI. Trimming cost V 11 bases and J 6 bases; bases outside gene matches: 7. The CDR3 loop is CAGRGQGYEKLFF. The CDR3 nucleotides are TGTGCCGGGCGGGGACAGGGTTATGAAAAACTGTTTTTT.

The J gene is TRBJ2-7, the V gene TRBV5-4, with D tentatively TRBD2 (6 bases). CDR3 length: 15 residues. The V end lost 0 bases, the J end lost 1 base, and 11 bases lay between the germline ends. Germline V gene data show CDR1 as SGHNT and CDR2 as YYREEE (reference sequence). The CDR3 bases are TGTGCCAGCAGCTTGGGCGGGGTGAAGTCCTACGAGCAGTACTTC. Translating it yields CASSLGGVKSYEQYF. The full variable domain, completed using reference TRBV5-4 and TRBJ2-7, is ETGVTQSPTHLIKTRGQQVTLRCSSQSGHNTVSWYQQALGQGPQFIFQYYREEENGRGNFPPRFSGLQFPNYSSELNVNALELDDSALYLCASSLGGVKSYEQYFGPGTRLTVT.

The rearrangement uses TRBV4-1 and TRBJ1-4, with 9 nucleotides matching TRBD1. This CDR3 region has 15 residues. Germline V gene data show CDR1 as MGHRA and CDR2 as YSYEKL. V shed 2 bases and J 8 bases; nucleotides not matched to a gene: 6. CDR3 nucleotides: TGCGCCAGCAGCCAACCGGGACAGGGCCGGGAAAAACTGTTTTTT. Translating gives CASSQPGQGREKLFF.

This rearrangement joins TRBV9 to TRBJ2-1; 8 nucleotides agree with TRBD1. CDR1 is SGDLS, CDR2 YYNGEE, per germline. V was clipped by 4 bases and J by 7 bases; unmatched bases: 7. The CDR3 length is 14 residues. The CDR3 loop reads CASSPRTGWNEQFF. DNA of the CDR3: TGTGCCAGCAGCCCCCGGACAGGGTGGAATGAGCAGTTCTTC.

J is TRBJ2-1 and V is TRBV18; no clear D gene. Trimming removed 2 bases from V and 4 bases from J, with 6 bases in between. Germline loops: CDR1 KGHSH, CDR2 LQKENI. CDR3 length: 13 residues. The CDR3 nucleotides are TGTGCCAGCTCACCAAATTCATACAATGAGCAGTTCTTC. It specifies CASSPNSYNEQFF. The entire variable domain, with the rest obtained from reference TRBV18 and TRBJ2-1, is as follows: NAGVMQNPRHLVRRRGQEARLRCSPMKGHSHVYWYRQLPEEGLKFMVYLQKENIIDESGMPKERFSAEFPKEGPSILRIQQVVRGDSAAYFCASSPNSYNEQFFGPGTRLTVL.

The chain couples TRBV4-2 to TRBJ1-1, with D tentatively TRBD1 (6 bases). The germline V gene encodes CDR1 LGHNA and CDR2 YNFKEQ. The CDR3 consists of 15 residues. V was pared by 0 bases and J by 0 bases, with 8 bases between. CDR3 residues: CASSQDQGLNTEAFF. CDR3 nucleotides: TGTGCCAGCAGCCAAGATCAGGGGTTGAACACTGAAGCTTTCTTT.

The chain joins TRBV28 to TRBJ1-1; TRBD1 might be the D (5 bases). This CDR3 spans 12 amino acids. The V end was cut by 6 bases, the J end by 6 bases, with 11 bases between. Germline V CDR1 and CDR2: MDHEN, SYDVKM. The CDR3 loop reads CASSYQGSEAFF. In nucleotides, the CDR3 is TGTGCCAGCAGCTATCAGGGTTCTGAAGCTTTCTTT.

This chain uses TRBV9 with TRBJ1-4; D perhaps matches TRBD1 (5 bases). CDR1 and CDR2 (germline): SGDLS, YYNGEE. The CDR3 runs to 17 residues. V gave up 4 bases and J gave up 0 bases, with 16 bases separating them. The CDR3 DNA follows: TGTGCCAGCAGCCGAGGGGAGGGAAGTGCAACTAATGAAAAACTGTTTTTT. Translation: CASSRGEGSATNEKLFF.

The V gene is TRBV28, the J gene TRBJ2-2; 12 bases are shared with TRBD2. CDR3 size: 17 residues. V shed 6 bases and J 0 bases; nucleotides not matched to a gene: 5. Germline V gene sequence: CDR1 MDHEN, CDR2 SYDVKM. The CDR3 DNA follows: TGTGCCAGCAGATACACTAGCGGGGGGCCGAACACCGGGGAGCTGTTTTTT. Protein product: CASRYTSGGPNTGELFF.

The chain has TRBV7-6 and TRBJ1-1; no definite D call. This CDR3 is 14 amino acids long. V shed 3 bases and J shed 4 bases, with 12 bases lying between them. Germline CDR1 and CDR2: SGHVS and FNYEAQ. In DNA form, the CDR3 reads TGTGCCAGCAGCTTCTCGGGAAGGGCCACTGAAGCTTTCTTT. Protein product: CASSFSGRATEAFF.

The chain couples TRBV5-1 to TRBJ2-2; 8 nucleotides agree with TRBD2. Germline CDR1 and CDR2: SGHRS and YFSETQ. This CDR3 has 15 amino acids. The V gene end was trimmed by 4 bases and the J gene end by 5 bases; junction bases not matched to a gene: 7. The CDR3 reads CASSPSGGQTGELFF. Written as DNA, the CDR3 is TGCGCCAGCAGCCCCAGCGGGGGTCAAACCGGGGAGCTGTTTTTT.

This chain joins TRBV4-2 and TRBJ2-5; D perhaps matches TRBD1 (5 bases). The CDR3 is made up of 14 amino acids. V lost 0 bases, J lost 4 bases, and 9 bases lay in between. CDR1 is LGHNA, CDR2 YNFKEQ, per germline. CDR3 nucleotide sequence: TGTGCCAGCAGCCAAGAACCCAGGGCAGAGACCCAGTACTTC. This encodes CASSQEPRAETQYF.